These T cell receptor beta chains were read from a single sample in a study of CD8+CD57+ T cells in acquired aplastic anemia. TCRdb reprocessed the reads via MiXCR and lists one record per CDR3 protein. The sample shows approximately 180,000 distinct CDR3 sequences, roughly 43% of them seen only once. The sample was sorted CD4+, CD8+, or CD8+CD57+ T cells (not recorded which) from PBMCs. The origin of the receptors is a human donor with aplastic anemia. Each CDR3 is given with its conserved first and last residue. D genes are given only for firm matches. Clone size is given for some rows only: seen once, a few or many times, or a class if the clone is expanded.

D gene,clone size,V gene,J gene,CDR3 DNA,CDR3 protein
.,many,TRBV10-1,TRBJ1-1,TGCGCCAGCAAGGAGCGTCGGAACACTGAAGCTTTCTTT,CASKERRNTEAFF
TRBD2,.,TRBV10-3,TRBJ2-7,TGTGCCATCAGTAGCGGGGGCTCCTACGAGCAGTACTTC,CAISSGGSYEQYF
.,many,TRBV12-3/TRBV12-4,TRBJ2-5,TGTGCCACAGCACGTGTTTTTGGAGAGACCCAGTACTTC,CATARVFGETQYF
TRBD1,many,TRBV19,TRBJ1-1,TGTGCCAGTTTCAATAACAGGGGAGGGAACACTGAAGCTTTCTTT,CASFNNRGGNTEAFF
.,.,TRBV7-8,TRBJ1-2,TGTGCCAGCAGCCAACAGGACTATGGCTACACCTTC,CASSQQDYGYTF
.,many,TRBV7-7,TRBJ2-2,TGTGCCAGCAGCGGGGACATATCGAACACCGGGGAGCTGTTTTTT,CASSGDISNTGELFF
TRBD2,.,TRBV7-2,TRBJ2-7,TGTGCCAGCAGCTTCAGCGGGGGGGACCCCTACGAGCAGTACTTC,CASSFSGGDPYEQYF
.,many,TRBV5-6,TRBJ1-1,TGTGCCAGCAGCCTCGCCGGGGGGAACACTGAAGCTTTCTTT,CASSLAGGNTEAFF
.,.,TRBV20-1,TRBJ2-1,TGCAGTGCCAGCAGTGGGACTTCCCATGAGCAGTTCTTC,CSASSGTSHEQFF
.,.,TRBV7-8,TRBJ1-2,TGTGCCAGTAGTAATCCCCAATTCGGTCGCTATGGCTACACCTTC,CASSNPQFGRYGYTF
.,many,TRBV6-1,TRBJ2-1,TGTGCCAGCAGTGACGGGTTGGGTTACAATGAGCAGTTCTTC,CASSDGLGYNEQFF
.,few,TRBV25-1,TRBJ1-1,TGTGCCAGCACCCCAGGGGCCAGCCAGAACACTGAAGCTTTCTTT,CASTPGASQNTEAFF
.,few,TRBV25-1,TRBJ2-2,TGTGCCAGCAGTAAACAGGGCTCCGGGGAGCTGTTTTTT,CASSKQGSGELFF
TRBD1,few,TRBV5-6,TRBJ2-2,TGTGCCAGCAGTCTCCCGGGACAGGGGGTAACCGGGGAGCTGTTTTTT,CASSLPGQGVTGELFF
TRBD1,many,TRBV9,TRBJ1-2,TGTGCCAGCAGCGTGCGACAGGGTGGGGTTTGTGGCTACACCTTC,CASSVRQGGVCGYTF
.,few,TRBV14,TRBJ1-1,TGTGCCAGCAGCCAGGGGGTCAACACTGAAGCTTTCTTT,CASSQGVNTEAFF
.,.,TRBV19,TRBJ1-4,TGTGCCAGTAGTATAGATCTATCCGGAAAACTGTTTTTT,CASSIDLSGKLFF
.,.,TRBV24-1,TRBJ2-2,TGTGCCACCAGTGCAGAGAACACCGGGGAGCTGTTTTTT,CATSAENTGELFF
.,many,TRBV19,TRBJ2-7,TGTGCCAGTAGTATTGGCGGGACCTACGAGCAGTACTTC,CASSIGGTYEQYF
.,many,TRBV6-1,TRBJ2-7,TGTGCCAGCCAGGAGGGGGACGGATCCTACGAGCAGTACTTC,CASQEGDGSYEQYF
TRBD1,.,TRBV5-1,TRBJ1-3,TGCGCCAGCAGCGGCAGGGGGCCTGAAAACACCATATATTTT,CASSGRGPENTIYF
.,once,TRBV2,TRBJ1-3,TGTGCCGGCAGTGAGGCGGGAAACACCATATATTTT,CAGSEAGNTIYF
TRBD1,.,TRBV11-1,TRBJ1-5,TGTGCCAGCAGCCTAGCGGTACGACAGGGAAGTCAGCCGCAGCATTTT,CASSLAVRQGSQPQHF
.,many,TRBV2,TRBJ1-6,TGTGCCAGCAGTGACGAGAGTAATTCACCCCTCCACTTT,CASSDESNSPLHF
.,many,TRBV7-8,TRBJ1-1,TGTGCCAGCAGCCCGGGTGCGGAAGCTTTCTTT,CASSPGAEAFF
.,many,TRBV19,TRBJ1-2,TGTGCCAGTAGTAACCGGGAACGACAGAACGGGGGCTACACCTTC,CASSNRERQNGGYTF
TRBD1,once,TRBV24-1,TRBJ1-1,TGTGCCACCAGTGACCCAGGGGGCTTGGCTTTCTTT,CATSDPGGLAFF
TRBD1,.,TRBV25-1,TRBJ2-7,TGTGCCAGCAGCTACGTGGGACAGAGCTACGAGCAGTACTTC,CASSYVGQSYEQYF
.,.,TRBV7-9,TRBJ2-3,TGTGCCAGCGAGGCTAGCGGCACAGATACGCAGTATTTT,CASEASGTDTQYF
.,.,TRBV2,TRBJ1-6,TGTGCCAGCAGTTTATCGGGGAGTTCACCCCTCCACTTT,CASSLSGSSPLHF
.,.,TRBV10-3,TRBJ1-1,TGTGCCATCAGTGATGCGAAACAGGGAACGAACACTGAAGCTTTCTTT,CAISDAKQGTNTEAFF
TRBD1,.,TRBV10-3,TRBJ2-2,TGTGCCAGCAGTTTACGCGACAGGGCCACCGGGGAGCTGTTTTTT,CASSLRDRATGELFF
.,many,TRBV3-1,TRBJ1-5,TGTGCCAGCAGCCAAGGGTGGGGACAGCCCCAGCATTTT,CASSQGWGQPQHF
.,.,TRBV7-6,TRBJ2-7,TGTGCCAGCAGCTTAGGTATCGAGCAGTACTTC,CASSLGIEQYF
TRBD1,many,TRBV19,TRBJ1-5,TGTGCCAGTAGTGACAGGGCCAATCAGCCCCAGCATTTT,CASSDRANQPQHF
TRBD1,many,TRBV5-1,TRBJ1-4,TGCGCCAGCAGCTTGGGGACAGGGGGCTTCGAAAAACTGTTTTTT,CASSLGTGGFEKLFF
TRBD1,.,TRBV6-5,TRBJ2-2,TGTGCCAGCAGTTACTTGGGACAGGGATACACCGGGGAGCTGTTTTTT,CASSYLGQGYTGELFF
TRBD1,few,TRBV2,TRBJ2-7,TGTGCCAGCAGTGAATTGGGGACAGGTGAGCAGTACTTC,CASSELGTGEQYF
TRBD2,few,TRBV12-3/TRBV12-4,TRBJ2-3,TGTGCCAGCAGTTTTAAGCCCAAGTTAGCGGGGGGGGTAGATACGCAGTATTTT,CASSFKPKLAGGVDTQYF
.,many,TRBV14,TRBJ1-1,TGTGCCAGCAGCCAAATAGACAGATTTGAAGCTTTCTTT,CASSQIDRFEAFF
.,.,TRBV29-1,TRBJ2-2,TGCAGCGTTGAACAGGGGGAGCTGTTTTTT,CSVEQGELFF
TRBD1,.,TRBV15,TRBJ2-4,TGTGCCACCAGCACACTAGGGACAGGTAGGAGCATTCAGTACTTC,CATSTLGTGRSIQYF
.,many,TRBV5-1,TRBJ1-3,TGCGCCAGCACAACAGGAAACTCTGGAAACACCATATATTTT,CASTTGNSGNTIYF